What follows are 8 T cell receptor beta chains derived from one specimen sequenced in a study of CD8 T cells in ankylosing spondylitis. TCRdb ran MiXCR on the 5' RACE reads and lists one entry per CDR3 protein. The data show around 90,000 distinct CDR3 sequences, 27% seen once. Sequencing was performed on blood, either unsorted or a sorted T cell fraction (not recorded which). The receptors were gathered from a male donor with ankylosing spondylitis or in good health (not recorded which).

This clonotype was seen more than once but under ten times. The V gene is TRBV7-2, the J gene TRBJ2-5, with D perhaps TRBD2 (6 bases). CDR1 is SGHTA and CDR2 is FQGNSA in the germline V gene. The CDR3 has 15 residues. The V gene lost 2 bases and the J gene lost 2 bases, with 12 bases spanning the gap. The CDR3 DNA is TGTGCCAGCAGCTTATTCGGCGGGGAACAAGAGACCCAGTACTTC. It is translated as CASSLFGGEQETQYF.

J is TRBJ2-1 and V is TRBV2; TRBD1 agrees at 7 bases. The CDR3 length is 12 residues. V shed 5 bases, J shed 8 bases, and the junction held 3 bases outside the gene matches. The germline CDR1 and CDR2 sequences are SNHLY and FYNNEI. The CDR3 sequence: CASSRDRDEQFF. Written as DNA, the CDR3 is TGTGCCAGCAGTAGAGACAGGGATGAGCAGTTCTTC. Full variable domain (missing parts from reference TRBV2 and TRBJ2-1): EPEVTQTPSHQVTQMGQEVILRCVPISNHLYFYWYRQILGQKVEFLVSFYNNEISEKSEIFDDQFSVERPDGSNFTLKIRSTKLEDSAMYFCASSRDRDEQFFGPGTRLTVL.

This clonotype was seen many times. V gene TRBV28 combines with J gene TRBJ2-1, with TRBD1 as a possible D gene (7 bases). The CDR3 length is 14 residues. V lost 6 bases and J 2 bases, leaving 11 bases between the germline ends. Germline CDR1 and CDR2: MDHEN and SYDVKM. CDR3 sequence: CASSQGGPYNEQFF. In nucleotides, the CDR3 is TGTGCCAGCAGCCAGGGGGGACCCTACAATGAGCAGTTCTTC. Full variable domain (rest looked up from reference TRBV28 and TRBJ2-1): DVKVTQSSRYLVKRTGEKVFLECVQDMDHENMFWYRQDPGLGLRLIYFSYDVKMKEKGDIPEGYSVSREKKERFSLILESASTNQTSMYLCASSQGGPYNEQFFGPGTRLTVL.

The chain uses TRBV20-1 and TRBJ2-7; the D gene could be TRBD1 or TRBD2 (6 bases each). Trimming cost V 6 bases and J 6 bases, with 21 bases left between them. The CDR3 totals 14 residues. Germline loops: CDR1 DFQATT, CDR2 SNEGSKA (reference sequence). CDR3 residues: CSARGAYGETEQYV. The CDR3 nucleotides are TGCAGTGCGAGGGGGGCTTATGGGGAGACCGAGCAGTACGTC.

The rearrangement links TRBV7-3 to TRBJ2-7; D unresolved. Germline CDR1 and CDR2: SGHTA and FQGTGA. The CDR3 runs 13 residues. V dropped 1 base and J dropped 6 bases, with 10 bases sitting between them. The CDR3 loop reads CASSLSYDREQYF. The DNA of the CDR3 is TGTGCCAGCAGCTTAAGTTACGATCGCGAGCAGTACTTC.

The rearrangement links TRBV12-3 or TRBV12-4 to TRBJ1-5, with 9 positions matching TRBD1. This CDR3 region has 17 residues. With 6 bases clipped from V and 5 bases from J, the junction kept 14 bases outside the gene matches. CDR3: CASSRDRELGAHQPQHF. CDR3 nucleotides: TGTGCCAGCAGCCGGGACAGGGAGTTGGGAGCCCATCAGCCCCAGCATTTT.

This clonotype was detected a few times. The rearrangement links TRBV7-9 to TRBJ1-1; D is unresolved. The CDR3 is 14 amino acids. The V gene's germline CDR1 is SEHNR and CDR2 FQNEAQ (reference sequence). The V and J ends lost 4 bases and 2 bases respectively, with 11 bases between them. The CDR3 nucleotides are TGTGCCAGCAGCTCCCCCAGTGATAACACTGAAGCTTTCTTT. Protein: CASSSPSDNTEAFF.

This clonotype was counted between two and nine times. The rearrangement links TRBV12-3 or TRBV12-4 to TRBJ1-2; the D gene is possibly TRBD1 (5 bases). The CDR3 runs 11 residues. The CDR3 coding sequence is TGTGCGGGCACTGGGGGGAAAGGCTACACCTTC. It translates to CAGTGGKGYTF.